Sequencing of this TCR beta chain was carried out in a study of shared clonotypes between healthy human individuals. Sequencing used immunoSEQ multiplex PCR; TCRdb keeps in-frame clones, though not all of them. The sample carries some 740,000 clones, 80% to 95% recorded once. General study findings and limits: Non-shared clonotypes were found to have lower generation probabilities than the clonotypes that were shared by all four of the sorted-subset donors. Approximately 4.9% of naive CD4 clonotypes were shared across a few donors. Only blood was sampled, and tissue TCR repertoires likely differ from blood ones.

On this clone itself: Its antigen is unidentified.

Germline V lookup: CDR1 SGHNT, CDR2 YYREEE (reference sequence). Deletions cut 6 bases from V and 0 bases from J, with 28 bases between. The CDR3 spans 19 residues. CD8 cells regarded as naive lacked CD45RO, were positively chosen for CCR7, and omitted terminally differentiated effector memory CD45RA+ cells. Specimen: naive CD8+ T cells sorted from blood. This TCR was sampled from a man aged 25 to 45 in good health. The V gene is TRBV5-4, the J gene TRBJ2-7; D might be TRBD1 (6 bases). As DNA, the CDR3 is TGTGCCAGCAACCCCTCGACAGGTAATGAGCGCGGTGGCTCCTACGAGCAGTACTTC. Translation gives CASNPSTGNERGGSYEQYF.